Following are 10 T cell receptor beta chains from one sample sequenced in a study of OX40 agonist ivuxolimab in advanced cancers. Only in-frame clones appear in the TCRdb table, and some are missing; sequencing was by immunoSEQ multiplex PCR. The profile shows about 95,000 clones, about 91% of them singletons. Material: CD4+ or CD8+ T cells sorted from blood, obtained in a trial of the OX40 agonist ivuxolimab. These receptors were obtained from an adult with an advanced solid tumor such as melanoma, head and neck, liver or kidney cancer.

This clone was detected a few times. The chain employs TRBV7-2 and TRBJ2-1; 9 bases are a match to TRBD2. J was trimmed by 6 bases and V by 3 bases; bases with no gene match: 6. The CDR3 consists of 15 residues. Germline V gives CDR1 SGHTA, CDR2 FQGNSA. The CDR3 loop reads CASSLMSGRSNEQFF. CDR3 nucleotides: TGTGCCAGCAGCTTGATGAGCGGGAGGAGCAATGAGCAGTTCTTC.

The chain couples TRBV19 to TRBJ1-1; no definite D call. CDR1 and CDR2 from the germline V gene are LNHDA and SQIVND (reference sequence). This CDR3 region has 12 residues. Deletions cut 5 bases from V and 1 base from J, with 5 bases between. The DNA for the CDR3 is TGTGCCAGTAGTTTCAGGAACACTGAAGCTTTCTTT. This gives the protein CASSFRNTEAFF.

This clone was counted only a few times. The chain carries TRBV4-3 and TRBJ1-1; D ambiguous. CDR1 and CDR2 from the germline V gene are LGHNA and YSLEER. This CDR3 spans 15 amino acids. Trimming removed 3 bases from V and 0 bases from J, with 11 bases in between. This CDR3 is CASSQETHLNTEAFF. CDR3 coding DNA: TGCGCCAGCAGCCAGGAGACCCATCTGAACACTGAAGCTTTCTTT.

The V call is TRBV5-1, the J call TRBJ2-1; 8 positions match TRBD1. Germline CDR1 and CDR2: SGHRS and YFSETQ. V shed 0 bases, J shed 8 bases, and the junction held 1 base outside the gene matches. The CDR3 sequence is 13 residues long. CDR3 amino acids: CASSLGQGYEQFF. The CDR3 region has the DNA TGCGCCAGCAGCTTGGGACAGGGGTATGAGCAGTTCTTC. Complete variable domain (other parts from reference TRBV5-1 and TRBJ2-1): KAGVTQTPRYLIKTRGQQVTLSCSPISGHRSVSWYQQTPGQGLQFLFEYFSETQRNKGNFPGRFSGRQFSNSRSEMNVSTLELGDSALYLCASSLGQGYEQFFGPGTRLTVL.

This chain links TRBV5-8 with TRBJ1-5, with D perhaps TRBD1 (6 bases). CDR1 is SGHTS and CDR2 is YDEGEE in the germline V gene. Trimming took 0 bases from V and 5 from J, leaving 9 bases between them. The CDR3 totals 14 residues. CDR3 sequence reads: CASSLGSGDQPQHF. The DNA for the CDR3 is TGTGCCAGCAGCTTGGGGTCAGGGGATCAGCCCCAGCATTTT.

In nucleotides, the CDR3 is TGTGCCAGCAGTGAAGAGTTGTTCGGGACAGATACGCAGTATTTT. Translated, it gives CASSEELFGTDTQYF. The chain joins TRBV6-1 to TRBJ2-3, with D unclear. There are 15 residues in the CDR3. V lost 1 base to trimming and J lost 3 bases, with 11 bases between them. The germline V gene has CDR1 MNHNS and CDR2 SASEGT.

The chain couples TRBV2 to TRBJ2-1; unclear D gene. Germline loops: CDR1 SNHLY, CDR2 FYNNEI. CDR3 length: 15 residues. The ends were cut back, 6 bases at V and 6 bases at J, with 18 bases in the middle. The CDR3 nucleotides read TGTGCCAGCAGGACCCCTTCCGGGCCCCCCAATGAGCAGTTCTTC. Amino acid sequence: CASRTPSGPPNEQFF.

The V and J genes are TRBV9 and TRBJ2-2; D gene ambiguous. V dropped 4 bases and J dropped 4 bases, with 2 bases sitting between them. The CDR3 spans 11 residues. Germline V gene sequence: CDR1 SGDLS, CDR2 YYNGEE. In DNA, the CDR3 is TGTGCCAGCAGCCGCACCGGGGAGCTGTTTTTT. Residues: CASSRTGELFF.

As DNA, the CDR3 is TGTGCCAGCAGCTTGGGGAGGGTCCTACGTTCGAACTATGGCTACACCTTC. Translating gives CASSLGRVLRSNYGYTF. The chain employs TRBV7-9 and TRBJ1-2; no clear D. Germline loops: CDR1 SEHNR, CDR2 FQNEAQ (reference sequence). Trimming left V 3 bases short and J 2 bases short, with 19 bases between. CDR3 size: 17 residues.

DNA for the CDR3: TGTGCCAGCAGCGCCAGACAGGTGTCAAGGAACACCGGGGAGCTGTTTTTT. It encodes CASSARQVSRNTGELFF. J is TRBJ2-2 and V is TRBV9; possibly TRBD1 for D (6 bases). The V end lost 3 bases, the J end lost 1 base, and 16 bases lay between the germline ends. CDR3 length: 17 amino acids. Germline V CDR1 and CDR2: SGDLS, YYNGEE. Variable domain in full (rest from reference TRBV9 and TRBJ2-2): DSGVTQTPKHLITATGQRVTLRCSPRSGDLSVYWYQQSLDQGLQFLIQYYNGEERAKGNILERFSAQQFPDLHSELNLSSLELGDSALYFCASSARQVSRNTGELFFGEGSRLTVL.